This TCR beta chain was documented in a study of OX40 agonist ivuxolimab in advanced cancers. Turning to the study itself: Anti-PD-1, anti-PD-L1 or anti-CTLA-4 therapy given earlier was allowed, and around 40% had some. Partial responses occurred in three patients (one hepatocellular carcinoma, two cutaneous melanoma).

Profiling relied on immunoSEQ multiplex PCR, and the TCRdb table lists in-frame clones only, not all of them. Of tens of thousands of clones in the sample, approximately 81% were seen once. V was clipped by 2 bases and J by 5 bases, with 14 bases between them. There are 15 residues in the CDR3. Per the germline V gene, CDR1 is SGHTA and CDR2 is FQGTGA. Autoimmune disease history or systemic immunosuppression led to patient exclusion. The TCR originated in an adult with an advanced solid tumor such as melanoma, head and neck, liver or kidney cancer. The V gene is TRBV7-3, the J gene TRBJ2-3; D is uncertain. The specimen was CD4+ or CD8+ T cells sorted from blood, collected in a trial of the OX40 agonist ivuxolimab. For the CDR3, the DNA is TGTGCCAGCAGCTTATCGGCGGTCAAGGGAGATACGCAGTATTTT. It specifies CASSLSAVKGDTQYF.